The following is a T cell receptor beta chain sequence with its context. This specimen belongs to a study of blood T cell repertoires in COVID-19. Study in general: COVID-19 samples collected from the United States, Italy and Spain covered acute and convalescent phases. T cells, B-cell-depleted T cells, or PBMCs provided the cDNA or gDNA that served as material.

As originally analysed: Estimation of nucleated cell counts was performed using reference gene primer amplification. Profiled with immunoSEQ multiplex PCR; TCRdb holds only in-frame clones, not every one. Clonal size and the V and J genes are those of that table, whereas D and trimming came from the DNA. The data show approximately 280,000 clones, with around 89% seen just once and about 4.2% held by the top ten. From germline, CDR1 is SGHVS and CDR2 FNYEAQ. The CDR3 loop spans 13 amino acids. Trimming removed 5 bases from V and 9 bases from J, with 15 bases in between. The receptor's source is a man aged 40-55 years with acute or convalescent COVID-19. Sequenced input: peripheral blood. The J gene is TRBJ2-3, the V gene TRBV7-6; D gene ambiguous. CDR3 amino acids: CASSPRWVGTQYF. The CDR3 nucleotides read TGTGCCAGCAGCCCGAGGTGGGTTGGGACGCAGTATTTT.